Listed below are T cell receptor beta chains from one sample, sequenced in a study of beta chain features in type 1 diabetes. Measured with immunoSEQ multiplex PCR; TCRdb has only the in-frame clones, and not every one. The sample holds 350,000 to 450,000 clones, approximately 15% seen once. Sequencing was done on a sample of naive CD4+ T cells from blood. Every receptor here comes from a man aged 25-45 years in good health. Both conserved end residues are part of each CDR3. The D gene is left open where the match is weak. Size is omitted from some rows. Given values are once, few, many or a class for expanded clones.

>.|TRBJ2-3|TRBV7-2|.
CASSPGTANTQYF
TGTGCCAGCAGCCCAGGGACGGCGAATACGCAGTATTTT
>few|TRBJ2-3|TRBV5-5|TRBD2
CASSLRRLAGGRTDTQYF
TGTGCCAGCAGCTTGCGTCGACTAGCGGGAGGTCGAACAGATACGCAGTATTTT
>few|TRBJ1-2|TRBV6-6|.
CASSVLANYGYTF
TGTGCCAGCAGTGTTCTCGCTAACTATGGCTACACCTTC
>few|TRBJ2-7|TRBV7-6|TRBD1
CASSFQTGDLYEQYF
TGTGCCAGCAGCTTCCAGACAGGGGACCTCTACGAGCAGTACTTC
>few|TRBJ1-2|TRBV7-2|.
CASSLRGLGDYGYTF
TGTGCCAGCAGCTTACGCGGCCTTGGGGACTATGGCTACACCTTC
>.|TRBJ2-6|TRBV14|TRBD1
CASSQALSLNRDRAFPGANVLTF
TGTGCCAGCAGCCAAGCCCTTTCTCTTAACCGGGACAGGGCTTTTCCTGGGGCCAACGTCCTGACTTTC
>few|TRBJ1-2|TRBV30|.
CAWTDRRGIGYTF
TGTGCCTGGACCGACCGGAGGGGCATTGGCTACACCTTC
>once|TRBJ1-2|TRBV30|TRBD1
CAWSVVGQGGFGYTF
TGTGCCTGGAGTGTAGTAGGACAGGGAGGTTTTGGCTACACCTTC
>.|TRBJ2-5|TRBV5-1|TRBD1
CASSSRTGGETQYF
TGCGCCAGCAGCTCCCGAACAGGGGGTGAGACCCAGTACTTC
>.|TRBJ2-7|TRBV2|.
CASHDGVVSYEQYF
TGTGCCAGCCATGATGGGGTAGTGTCCTACGAGCAGTACTTC
>few|TRBJ2-7|TRBV29-1|.
CSGEGAGGQGGEQYF
TGCAGCGGTGAAGGCGCGGGGGGACAGGGAGGCGAGCAGTACTTC